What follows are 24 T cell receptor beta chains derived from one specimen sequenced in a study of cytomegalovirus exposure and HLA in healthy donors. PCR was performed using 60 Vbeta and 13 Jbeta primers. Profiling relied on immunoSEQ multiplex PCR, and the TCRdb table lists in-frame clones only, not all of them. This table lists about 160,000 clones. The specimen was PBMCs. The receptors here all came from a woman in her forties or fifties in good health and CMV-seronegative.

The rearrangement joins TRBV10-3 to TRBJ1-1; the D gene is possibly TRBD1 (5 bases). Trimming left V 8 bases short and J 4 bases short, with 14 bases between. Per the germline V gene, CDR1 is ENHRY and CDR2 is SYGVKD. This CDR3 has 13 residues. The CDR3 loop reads CAISSGIVTEAFF. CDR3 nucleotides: TGTGCCATCTCCTCAGGGATCGTCACTGAAGCTTTCTTT.

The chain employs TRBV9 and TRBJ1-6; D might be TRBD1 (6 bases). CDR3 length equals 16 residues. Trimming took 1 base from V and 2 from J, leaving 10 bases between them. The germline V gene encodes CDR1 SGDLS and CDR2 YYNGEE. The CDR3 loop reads CASSVTGYPYNSPLHF. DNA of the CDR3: TGTGCCAGCAGCGTAACAGGGTACCCCTATAATTCACCCCTCCACTTT.

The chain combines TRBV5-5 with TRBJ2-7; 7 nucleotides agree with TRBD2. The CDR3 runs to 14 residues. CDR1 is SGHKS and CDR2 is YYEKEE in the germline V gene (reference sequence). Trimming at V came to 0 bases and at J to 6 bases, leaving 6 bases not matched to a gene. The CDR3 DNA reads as TGTGCCAGCAGCTTGGGGCCGGGGGGAGGCGAGCAGTACTTC. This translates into CASSLGPGGGEQYF.

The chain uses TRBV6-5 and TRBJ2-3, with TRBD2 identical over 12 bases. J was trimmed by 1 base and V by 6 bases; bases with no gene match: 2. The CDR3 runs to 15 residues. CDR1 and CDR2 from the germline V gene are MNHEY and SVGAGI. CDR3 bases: TGTGCCAGCAGCCGACTAGCGGGAGGCACAGATACGCAGTATTTT. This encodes CASSRLAGGTDTQYF.

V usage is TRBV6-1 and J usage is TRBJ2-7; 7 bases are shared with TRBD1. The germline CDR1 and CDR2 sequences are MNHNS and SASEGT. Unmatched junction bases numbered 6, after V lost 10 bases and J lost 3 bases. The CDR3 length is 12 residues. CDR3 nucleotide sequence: TGTGCCATTCACAGGGGTTTCTACGAGCAGTACTTC. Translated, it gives CAIHRGFYEQYF.

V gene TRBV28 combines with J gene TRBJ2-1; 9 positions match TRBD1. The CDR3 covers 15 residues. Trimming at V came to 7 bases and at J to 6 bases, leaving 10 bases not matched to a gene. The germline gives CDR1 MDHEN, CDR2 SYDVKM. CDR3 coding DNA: TGTGCCAGCACCCAGGCAGGGACAGGGCCCAATGAGCAGTTCTTC. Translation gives CASTQAGTGPNEQFF.

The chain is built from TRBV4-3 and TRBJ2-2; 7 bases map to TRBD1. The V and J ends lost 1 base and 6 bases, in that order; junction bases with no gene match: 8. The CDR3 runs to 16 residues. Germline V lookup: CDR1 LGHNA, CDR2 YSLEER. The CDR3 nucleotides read TGCGCCAGCAGCCAAGCAAGAAGGCAGGGGGCCGGGGAGCTGTTTTTT. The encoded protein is CASSQARRQGAGELFF.

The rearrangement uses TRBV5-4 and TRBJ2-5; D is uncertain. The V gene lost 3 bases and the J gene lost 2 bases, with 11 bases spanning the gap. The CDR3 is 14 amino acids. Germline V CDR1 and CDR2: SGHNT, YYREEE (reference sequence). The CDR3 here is CASSSPTRQETQYF. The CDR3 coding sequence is TGTGCCAGCAGCTCACCGACTCGGCAAGAGACCCAGTACTTC.

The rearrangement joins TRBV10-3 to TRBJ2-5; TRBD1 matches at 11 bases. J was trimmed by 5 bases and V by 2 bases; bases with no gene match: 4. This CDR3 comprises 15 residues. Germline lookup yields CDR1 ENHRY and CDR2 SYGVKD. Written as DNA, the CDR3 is TGTGCCATCAGTGAGGGGACAGGGGGTGGCGAGACCCAGTACTTC. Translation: CAISEGTGGGETQYF.

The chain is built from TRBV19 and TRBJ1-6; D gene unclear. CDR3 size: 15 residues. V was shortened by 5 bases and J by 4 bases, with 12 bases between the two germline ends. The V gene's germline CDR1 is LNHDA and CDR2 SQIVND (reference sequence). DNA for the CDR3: TGTGCCAGTAGTCACGGTAACCAATATAATTCACCCCTCCACTTT. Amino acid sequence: CASSHGNQYNSPLHF.

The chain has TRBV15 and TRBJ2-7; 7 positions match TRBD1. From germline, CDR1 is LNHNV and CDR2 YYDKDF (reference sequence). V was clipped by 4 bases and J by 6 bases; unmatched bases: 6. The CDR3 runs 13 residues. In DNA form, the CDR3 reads TGTGCCACCAGCATAAGGGGGCGCTCCGAGCAGTACTTC. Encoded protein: CATSIRGRSEQYF.

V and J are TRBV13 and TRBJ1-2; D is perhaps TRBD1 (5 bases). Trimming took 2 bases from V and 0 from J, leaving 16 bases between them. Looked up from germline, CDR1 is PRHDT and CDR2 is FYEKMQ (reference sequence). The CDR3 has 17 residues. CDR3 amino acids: CASSLIREGKTNYGYTF. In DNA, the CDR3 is TGTGCCAGCAGCTTAATCAGGGAAGGAAAAACTAACTATGGCTACACCTTC. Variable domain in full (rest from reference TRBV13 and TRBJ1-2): AAGVIQSPRHLIKEKRETATLKCYPIPRHDTVYWYQQGPGQDPQFLISFYEKMQSDKGSIPDRFSAQQFSDYHSELNMSSLELGDSALYFCASSLIREGKTNYGYTFGSGTRLTVV.

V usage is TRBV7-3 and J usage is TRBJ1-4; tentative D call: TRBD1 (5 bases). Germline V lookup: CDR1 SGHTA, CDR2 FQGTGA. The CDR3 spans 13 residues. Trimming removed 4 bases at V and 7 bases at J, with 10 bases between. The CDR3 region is CASSSAGGEKLFF. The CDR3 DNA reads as TGTGCCAGCAGCTCCGCGGGGGGTGAAAAACTGTTTTTT. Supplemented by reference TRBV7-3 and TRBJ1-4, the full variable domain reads GAGVSQTPSNKVTEKGKYVELRCDPISGHTALYWYRQSLGQGPEFLIYFQGTGAADDSGLPNDRFFAVRPEGSVSTLKIQRTERGDSAVYLCASSSAGGEKLFFGSGTQLSVL.

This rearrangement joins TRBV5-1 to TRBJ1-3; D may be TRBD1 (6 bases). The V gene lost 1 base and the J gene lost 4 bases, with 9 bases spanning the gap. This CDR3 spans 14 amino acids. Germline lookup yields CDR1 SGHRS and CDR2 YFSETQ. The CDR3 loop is CASSLRDIGNTIYF. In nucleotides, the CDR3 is TGCGCCAGCAGCTTGAGGGACATCGGAAACACCATATATTTT.

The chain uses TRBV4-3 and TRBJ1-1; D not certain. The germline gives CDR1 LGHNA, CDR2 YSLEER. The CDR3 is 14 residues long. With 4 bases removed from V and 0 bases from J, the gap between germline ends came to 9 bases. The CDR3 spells CASSRQVMNTEAFF. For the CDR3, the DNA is TGCGCCAGCAGCCGGCAGGTAATGAACACTGAAGCTTTCTTT.

The CDR3 sequence is CSGQTNYGYTF. The CDR3 DNA reads TGCAGTGGGCAAACCAACTATGGCTACACCTTC. The chain combines TRBV20-1 with TRBJ1-2; D ambiguous. Trimming took off 7 bases at V and 2 bases at J, with 8 bases between the two ends. The CDR3 has 11 residues. Germline CDR1 and CDR2: DFQATT and SNEGSKA (reference sequence).

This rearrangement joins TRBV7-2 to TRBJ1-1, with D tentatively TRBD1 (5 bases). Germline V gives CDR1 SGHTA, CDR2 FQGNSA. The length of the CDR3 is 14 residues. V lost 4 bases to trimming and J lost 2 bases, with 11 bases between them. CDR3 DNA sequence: TGTGCCAGCAGCTATCAGGGCGCCAACACTGAAGCTTTCTTT. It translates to CASSYQGANTEAFF.

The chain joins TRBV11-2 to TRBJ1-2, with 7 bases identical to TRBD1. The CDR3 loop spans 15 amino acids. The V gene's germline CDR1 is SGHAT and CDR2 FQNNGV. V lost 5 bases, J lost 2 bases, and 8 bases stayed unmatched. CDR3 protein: CASSINPTGNYGYTF. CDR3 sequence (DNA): TGTGCCAGCAGCATCAACCCGACAGGGAACTATGGCTACACCTTC.

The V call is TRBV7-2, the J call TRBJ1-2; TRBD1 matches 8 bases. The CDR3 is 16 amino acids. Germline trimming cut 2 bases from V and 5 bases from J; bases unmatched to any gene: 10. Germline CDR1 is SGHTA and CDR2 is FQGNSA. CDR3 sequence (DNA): TGTGCCAGCAGCTTAATGAGGAGCGGGACAGGTTATGGCTACACCTTC. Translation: CASSLMRSGTGYGYTF.

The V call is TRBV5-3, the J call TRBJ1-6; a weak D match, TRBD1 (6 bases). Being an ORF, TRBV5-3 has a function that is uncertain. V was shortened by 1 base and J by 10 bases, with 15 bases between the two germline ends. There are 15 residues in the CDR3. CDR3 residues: CARSLKGVVESPLHF. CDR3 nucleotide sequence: TGTGCCAGAAGCTTGAAGGGGGTCGTCGAATCACCCCTCCACTTT.

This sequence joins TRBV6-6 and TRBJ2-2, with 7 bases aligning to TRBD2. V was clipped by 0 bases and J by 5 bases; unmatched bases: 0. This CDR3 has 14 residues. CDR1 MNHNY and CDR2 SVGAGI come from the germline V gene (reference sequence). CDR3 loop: CASSYSSGTGELFF. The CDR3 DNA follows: TGTGCCAGCAGTTACTCTAGCGGGACCGGGGAGCTGTTTTTT.

The CDR3 DNA sequence: TGTGCCAGCAGTGAATTAGTAAGACAGCCTAATGAAAAACTGTTTTTT. This gives the protein CASSELVRQPNEKLFF. The gene calls are TRBV2 and TRBJ1-4; D might be TRBD1 (5 bases). This CDR3 region has 16 residues. With 2 bases removed from V and 3 bases from J, the gap between germline ends came to 13 bases. Germline V gives CDR1 SNHLY, CDR2 FYNNEI.

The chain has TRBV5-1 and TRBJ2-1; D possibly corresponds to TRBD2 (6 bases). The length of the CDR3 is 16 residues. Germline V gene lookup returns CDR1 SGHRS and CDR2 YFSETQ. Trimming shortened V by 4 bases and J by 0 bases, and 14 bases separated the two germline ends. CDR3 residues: CASSGGSGLSYNEQFF. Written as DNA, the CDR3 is TGCGCCAGCAGCGGGGGTAGCGGCCTCTCCTACAATGAGCAGTTCTTC.

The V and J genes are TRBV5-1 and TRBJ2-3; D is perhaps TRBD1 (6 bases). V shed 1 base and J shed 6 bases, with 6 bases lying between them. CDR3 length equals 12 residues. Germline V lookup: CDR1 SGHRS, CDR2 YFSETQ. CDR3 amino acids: CASSLQGDTQYF. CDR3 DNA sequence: TGCGCCAGCAGCTTGCAGGGGGATACGCAGTATTTT. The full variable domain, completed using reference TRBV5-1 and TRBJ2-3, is KAGVTQTPRYLIKTRGQQVTLSCSPISGHRSVSWYQQTPGQGLQFLFEYFSETQRNKGNFPGRFSGRQFSNSRSEMNVSTLELGDSALYLCASSLQGDTQYFGPGTRLTVL.